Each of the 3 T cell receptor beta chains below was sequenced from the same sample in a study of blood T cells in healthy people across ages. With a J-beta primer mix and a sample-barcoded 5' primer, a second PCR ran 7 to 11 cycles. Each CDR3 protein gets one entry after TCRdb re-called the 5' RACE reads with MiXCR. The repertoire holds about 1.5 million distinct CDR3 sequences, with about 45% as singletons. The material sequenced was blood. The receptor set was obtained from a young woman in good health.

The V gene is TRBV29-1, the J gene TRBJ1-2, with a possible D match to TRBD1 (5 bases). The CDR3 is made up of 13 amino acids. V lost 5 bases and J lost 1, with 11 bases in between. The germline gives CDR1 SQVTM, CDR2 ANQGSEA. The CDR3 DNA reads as TGCAGCGTTCCCCCCGACAGTAACTATGGCTACACCTTC. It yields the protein CSVPPDSNYGYTF.

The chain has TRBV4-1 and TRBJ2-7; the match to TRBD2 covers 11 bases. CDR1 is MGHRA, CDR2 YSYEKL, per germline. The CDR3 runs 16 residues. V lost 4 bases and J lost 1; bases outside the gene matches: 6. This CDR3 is CASSPRLAGFSYEQYF. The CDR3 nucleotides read TGCGCCAGCAGCCCCCGACTAGCGGGGTTTTCCTACGAGCAGTACTTC.

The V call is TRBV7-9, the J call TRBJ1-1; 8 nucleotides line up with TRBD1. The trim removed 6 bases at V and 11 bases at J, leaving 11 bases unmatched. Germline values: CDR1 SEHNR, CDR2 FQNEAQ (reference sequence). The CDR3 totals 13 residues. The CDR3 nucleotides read TGTGCCAGCAGTTTTAGCGACAGGGGCCATGCTTTCTTT. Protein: CASSFSDRGHAFF. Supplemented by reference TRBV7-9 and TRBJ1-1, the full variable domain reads DTGVSQNPRHKITKRGQNVTFRCDPISEHNRLYWYRQTLGQGPEFLTYFQNEAQLEKSRLLSDRFSAERPKGSFSTLEIQRTEQGDSAMYLCASSFSDRGHAFFGQGTRLTVV.